The 21 T cell receptor beta chains given below trace back to one sample, sequenced in a study of vaccination and CD4 T cells after COVID-19. At the Johns Hopkins FTIC core, DNA taken from cultured CD4+ T cells was sequenced by way of the Oncomine TCR Beta short-read assay. TCRdb reanalysed the PCR reads using MiXCR and keeps one entry per CDR3 protein. The table records over 14,000 distinct CDR3 sequences, approximately 62% of them present only once. Their cognate antigens are unknown. Treatment denoted: approximately nine-day PBMC culture with coronavirus spike peptide pools or control peptides (ViraFEST assay). Sequenced material: CD4+ T cells from blood, cultured in vitro. These receptors all stem from a human donor who had recovered from COVID-19.

The J gene is TRBJ1-1, the V gene TRBV30, with a weak D call TRBD1 (5 bases). The CDR3 runs to 13 residues. The germline V and J ends were trimmed by 2 bases and 2 bases, with 9 bases remaining between them. CDR1 GTSNPN and CDR2 SVGIG come from the germline V gene (reference sequence). The CDR3 is CAWSLDSNTEAFF. In nucleotides, the CDR3 is TGTGCCTGGAGTCTTGACAGCAACACTGAAGCTTTCTTT.

The chain uses TRBV20-1 and TRBJ2-5, with 9 bases identical to TRBD2. The V and J ends lost 0 bases and 2 bases, in that order; junction bases with no gene match: 7. There are 16 residues in the CDR3. CDR1 DFQATT and CDR2 SNEGSKA come from the germline V gene (reference sequence). This chain's CDR3 is CSARDFTSGLQETQYF. The CDR3 nucleotides are TGCAGTGCTAGAGATTTCACTAGCGGGTTACAAGAGACCCAGTACTTC.

The genes are TRBV5-4 and TRBJ2-7; D perhaps matches TRBD1 (6 bases). Germline-derived CDR1 and CDR2 are SGHNT and YYREEE (reference sequence). The CDR3 length is 13 residues. The V end lost 5 bases, the J end lost 8 bases, and 17 bases lay between the germline ends. The CDR3 DNA follows: TGTGCCAGCAGTGACAGGTCAATCAACAAGCAGTACTTC. Protein: CASSDRSINKQYF.

The chain recombines TRBV4-1 with TRBJ1-2; no firm D call. CDR3 length: 16 residues. Germline assignment: CDR1 MGHRA and CDR2 YSYEKL. V was pared by 1 base and J by 3 bases, with 15 bases between. CDR3: CASSQGLTARDYGYTF. CDR3 DNA: TGCGCCAGCAGCCAAGGACTAACAGCGCGGGACTATGGCTACACCTTC.

V and J are TRBV27 and TRBJ2-3; TRBD1 aligns across 9 bases. V shed 5 bases, J shed 2 bases, and the junction held 5 bases outside the gene matches. This CDR3 has 15 residues. The germline V gene encodes CDR1 MNHEY and CDR2 SMNVEV (reference sequence). The CDR3 region is CASSPQQGATDTQYF. The CDR3, as DNA: TGTGCCAGCAGTCCTCAACAGGGGGCCACAGATACGCAGTATTTT.

The gene calls are TRBV15 and TRBJ2-7, with TRBD2 identical over 9 bases. CDR3 length: 16 amino acids. Germline V gene sequence: CDR1 LNHNV, CDR2 YYDKDF (reference sequence). The junction had 6 bases not matched to a gene; V was cut back by 3 bases and J by 0 bases. The CDR3 nucleotides are TGTGCCACCAGCAGGTTAGCGGGAGCGAACTCCTACGAGCAGTACTTC. Amino acids: CATSRLAGANSYEQYF.

This rearrangement joins TRBV19 to TRBJ2-3; TRBD2 matches at 8 bases. The CDR3 length is 15 residues. Trimming took 2 bases from V and 3 from J; bases not matched to a gene: 4. CDR1 LNHDA and CDR2 SQIVND come from the germline V gene (reference sequence). The CDR3 DNA follows: TGTGCCAGTAGTATATCTAGCGGGCTTACAGATACGCAGTATTTT. This sequence encodes CASSISSGLTDTQYF.

The chain is built from TRBV6-5 and TRBJ1-5; 8 bases match TRBD1. The V and J ends lost 2 bases and 4 bases, in that order; junction bases with no gene match: 4. CDR3 size: 15 residues. In germline, CDR1 is MNHEY, CDR2 SVGAGI. This CDR3 is CASSYGQGANQPQHF. The CDR3 coding sequence is TGTGCCAGCAGTTACGGTCAGGGGGCGAATCAGCCCCAGCATTTT.

The V gene is TRBV6-2 or TRBV6-3, the J gene TRBJ2-5; no clear D gene. The CDR3 spans 17 residues. Germline V gene sequence: CDR1 MNHEY, CDR2 SVGEGT. Trimming cost V 3 bases and J 4 bases, with 21 bases left between them. The CDR3 region is CASSYQRSLRKRETQYF. The CDR3 coding sequence is TGTGCCAGCAGTTATCAAAGATCTCTTAGGAAAAGAGAGACCCAGTACTTC.

This chain uses TRBV7-9 with TRBJ1-2; TRBD1 is a possible D gene (5 bases). The CDR3 loop spans 12 amino acids. Trimming removed 3 bases at V and 8 bases at J, with 10 bases between. Germline CDR1 SEHNR, CDR2 FQNEAQ (reference sequence). CDR3 bases: TGTGCCAGCAGCTTCGGCAGGGAAGGCTACACCTTC. It is translated as CASSFGREGYTF.

This clonotype is a singleton in its sample. The chain is built from TRBV7-9 and TRBJ1-2; D is undetermined. CDR3 length equals 13 residues. Germline V gene lookup returns CDR1 SEHNR and CDR2 FQNEAQ (reference sequence). V lost 4 bases to trimming and J lost 8 bases, with 14 bases between them. The CDR3 DNA reads as TGTGCCAGCAGCTCACTTTCCCTTAACGGCTACACCTTC. Its protein is CASSSLSLNGYTF.

The chain couples TRBV11-1 to TRBJ2-1, with 12 bases that match TRBD2. The length of the CDR3 is 18 residues. Germline CDR1 and CDR2: SGHAT and FQDESV (reference sequence). The J segment lost 3 bases and the V segment lost 5 bases, leaving 11 bases of the junction unmatched. CDR3 bases: TGTGCCAGCAGCCCAAGGCGACTAGCGGGAGTTGGCTACAATGAGCAGTTCTTC. Translating gives CASSPRRLAGVGYNEQFF.

The gene calls are TRBV15 and TRBJ1-5; no firm D call. From germline, CDR1 is LNHNV and CDR2 YYDKDF (reference sequence). V was cut by 0 bases and J by 3 bases, with 15 bases left in between. This CDR3 has 17 amino acids. The CDR3 protein is CATSRDSGLLSNQPQHF. The CDR3 DNA follows: TGTGCCACCAGCAGAGATTCAGGACTCCTCTCCAATCAGCCCCAGCATTTT.

This chain joins TRBV24-1 and TRBJ2-6; the D call may be TRBD1 or TRBD2 (5 bases each). V was clipped by 5 bases and J by 2 bases, with 12 bases between them. The CDR3 is made up of 16 amino acids. Germline values: CDR1 KGHDR, CDR2 SFDVKD. CDR3 DNA sequence: TGTGCCACCAGTGCAGGGAGCGTCCCTGGGGCCAACGTCCTGACTTTC. Its translation is CATSAGSVPGANVLTF.

DNA of the CDR3: TGTGCCAGCAGCCCTAGGCCTGGGACCACCACGGAGCAGTACTTC. It codes for CASSPRPGTTTEQYF. The chain carries TRBV5-4 and TRBJ2-7; D tentatively fits TRBD1 or TRBD2 (5 bases each). The germline V gene has CDR1 SGHNT and CDR2 YYREEE (reference sequence). Trimming took 4 bases from V and 7 from J, leaving 21 bases between them. There are 15 residues in the CDR3.

The rearrangement links TRBV20-1 to TRBJ2-7, with 9 bases identical to TRBD1. CDR3 length: 16 amino acids. Per germline, CDR1 DFQATT and CDR2 SNEGSKA (reference sequence). V gave up 0 bases and J gave up 5 bases; unmatched junction bases: 11. The CDR3 bases are TGCAGTGCTAGAGATCTAGCCGACAGGGGGACGAACGAGCAGTACTTC. Translated: CSARDLADRGTNEQYF.

This clonotype was observed a handful of times. This rearrangement joins TRBV7-8 to TRBJ1-2; the match to TRBD1 covers 9 bases. The CDR3 sequence is 18 residues long. V was pared by 10 bases and J by 11 bases, with 29 bases of the junction left unmatched. CDR1 is SGHVS and CDR2 is FQNEAQ in the germline V gene. The CDR3 spells CATGTRLTGGKIFLGYTF. The DNA of the CDR3 is TGTGCCACCGGTACCCGTTTAACAGGGGGCAAAATCTTCCTTGGGTACACCTTC.

The chain uses TRBV7-9 and TRBJ2-7; D is perhaps TRBD1 (6 bases). CDR1 is SEHNR and CDR2 is FQNEAQ in the germline V gene (reference sequence). The CDR3 runs to 13 residues. V lost 3 bases, J lost 2 bases, and 8 bases lay in between. In nucleotides, the CDR3 is TGTGCCAGCAGCTTCCGGGACACCTACGAGCAGTACTTC. Its translation is CASSFRDTYEQYF.

The CDR3 sequence: CASALRQGLETQYF. CDR3 nucleotide sequence: TGTGCCAGCGCCCTTAGACAGGGGCTCGAGACCCAGTACTTC. J is TRBJ2-5 and V is TRBV7-2; 8 positions agree with TRBD1. Unmatched junction bases numbered 10, after V lost 8 bases and J lost 5 bases. The length of the CDR3 is 14 residues. The germline V gene encodes CDR1 SGHTA and CDR2 FQGNSA.

This clonotype is large. The chain uses TRBV27 and TRBJ1-5; 7 bases are a match to TRBD1. Germline values: CDR1 MNHEY, CDR2 SMNVEV (reference sequence). The trim removed 6 bases at V and 4 bases at J, leaving 3 bases unmatched. This CDR3 comprises 13 residues. This CDR3 reads CASRGQLNQPQHF. CDR3 DNA sequence: TGTGCCAGCAGGGGACAGCTAAATCAGCCCCAGCATTTT.

The V and J genes are TRBV7-3 and TRBJ2-5, with D possibly TRBD2 on 6 matching bases. Per germline, CDR1 SGHTA and CDR2 FQGTGA. CDR3 length equals 13 residues. Trimming removed 5 bases at V and 4 bases at J, with 11 bases between. Written as DNA, the CDR3 is TGTGCCAGCAGCCCGTGGGGGGTAGAGACCCAGTACTTC. It is translated as CASSPWGVETQYF.